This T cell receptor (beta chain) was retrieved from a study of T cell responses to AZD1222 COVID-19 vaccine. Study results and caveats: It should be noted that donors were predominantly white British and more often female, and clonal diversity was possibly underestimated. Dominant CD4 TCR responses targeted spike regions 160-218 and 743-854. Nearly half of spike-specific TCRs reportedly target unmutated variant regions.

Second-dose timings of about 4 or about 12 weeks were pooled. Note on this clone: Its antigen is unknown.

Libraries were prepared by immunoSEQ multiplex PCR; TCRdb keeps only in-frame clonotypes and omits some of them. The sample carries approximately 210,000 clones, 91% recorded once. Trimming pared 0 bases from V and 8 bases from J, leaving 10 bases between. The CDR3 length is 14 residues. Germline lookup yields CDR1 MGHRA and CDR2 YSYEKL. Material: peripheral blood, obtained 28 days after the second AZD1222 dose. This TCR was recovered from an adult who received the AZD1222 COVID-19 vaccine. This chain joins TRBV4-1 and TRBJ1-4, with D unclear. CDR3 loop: CASSQDPESEKLFF. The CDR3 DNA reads TGCGCCAGCAGCCAAGATCCCGAGTCAGAAAAACTGTTTTTT.